Only a few counts were recorded for the clone carrying this T cell receptor (beta chain). Its antigen is still unknown. The sample comes from a study of PD-1 blockade in mismatch repair-deficient tumors. Overall study: Patients had approximately 11 mismatch repair-deficient cancer types and were previously treated and progressing.

The germline V gene has CDR1 MGHRA and CDR2 YSYEKL. The ends were cut back, 5 bases at V and 4 bases at J, with 12 bases in the middle. The CDR3 is 13 amino acids. Measured with immunoSEQ multiplex PCR; TCRdb has only the in-frame clones, and not every one. This sample has some 130,000 clones, with about nine tenths found just once. Regarding the study as a whole: Tumor-resident clones, often undetectable pretreatment in blood, expanded then contracted after pembrolizumab.

V is TRBV4-1 and J is TRBJ2-7; D possibly corresponds to TRBD1 (6 bases). The receptor was isolated from an adult with mismatch repair-deficient cancer. This sample comprised peripheral blood, obtained 70 to 72 weeks after starting pembrolizumab. The CDR3 nucleotides read TGCGCCAGCAGCAGACAGGAACAATACGAGCAGTACTTC. Its translation: CASSRQEQYEQYF.